This T cell receptor (beta chain) was retrieved from a study of shared clonotypes between healthy human individuals. Germline V gene data show CDR1 as SEHNR and CDR2 as FQNEAQ (reference sequence). Trimming pared 7 bases from V and 7 bases from J, leaving 8 bases between. The CDR3 sequence is 12 residues long. As for this clone: Its antigen is still unknown.

The study's findings and limits: The authors expected sequencing depth to affect clonotype sharing among donors. Non-shared clonotypes had lower generation probabilities than those shared by all four donors.

Deep-level assay runs were performed. The data were produced by immunoSEQ multiplex PCR, yet TCRdb's version contains in-frame clones alone and is incomplete. The table has 2 million to 2.5 million clones, nearly 97% seen once. CD45RA-negative memory and CD45RA+ naive subsets were split from the CD4+ cells. This chain connects TRBV7-9 to TRBJ1-6; the D is unclear. The sequenced sample was naive CD4+ T cells sorted from blood. Subset in this sample: CD45RA+ positively selected. This TCR came from a man in his late teens or twenties in good health. CDR3 bases: TGTGCCAGCACCCTGTCGAATTCACCCCTCCACTTT. Translation: CASTLSNSPLHF.